A selection of T cell receptor beta chains follows, all from one sample in a study of immune evolution from preneoplasia to lung adenocarcinoma. The repertoire was sequenced with immunoSEQ multiplex PCR; TCRdb's copy has only in-frame clones and lacks some. The sample lists 9,000 to 10,000 clones, around nine tenths occurring once. The sequencing input was FFPE invasive lung adenocarcinoma tissue. The receptors come from a person aged 70 to 85 with invasive lung adenocarcinoma. Some clones in this sample may be carry-over from other donors' samples. Each CDR3 is given with its conserved first and last residue. The order of the fields is D gene, J gene, V gene, clone size, CDR3 protein, CDR3 DNA. A D gene is named only where the DNA matches it firmly. Clone size appears in some rows only: once, few, many, or a class for an expanded clone.

.	TRBJ2-2	TRBV6-5	few	CASSYVQNTGELFF	TGTGCCAGCAGTTACGTTCAAAACACCGGGGAGCTGTTTTTT
.	TRBJ2-1	TRBV9	.	CASSVPTSTNEQFF	TGTGCCAGCAGCGTTCCGACTAGTACAAATGAGCAGTTCTTC
TRBD1	TRBJ1-1	TRBV27	.	CASSQDREVTEAFF	TGTGCCAGCAGCCAGGACAGGGAGGTTACTGAAGCTTTCTTT
.	TRBJ2-1	TRBV7-6	.	CASSLVPGGYVSYNEQFF	TGTGCCAGCAGCTTAGTTCCAGGGGGGTACGTTTCCTACAATGAGCAGTTCTTC
.	TRBJ1-1	TRBV2	once	CASSFRGQGDTEAFF	TGTGCCAGCAGTTTCCGGGGGCAAGGGGACACTGAAGCTTTCTTT
.	TRBJ2-7	TRBV7-2	.	CASSSLVDLEQYF	TGTGCCAGCAGCTCTCTTGTAGACCTCGAGCAGTACTTC
.	TRBJ2-7	TRBV29-1	once	CSVGAPYSEQYF	TGCAGCGTCGGGGCTCCCTACAGCGAGCAGTACTTC
TRBD1	TRBJ2-1	TRBV11-3	few	CASSPGTGGFYNEQFF	TGTGCCAGCAGCCCAGGGACAGGGGGTTTCTACAATGAGCAGTTCTTC
.	TRBJ2-6	TRBV18	.	CASSPPGSGANVLTF	TGTGCCAGCTCACCCCCCGGGTCTGGGGCCAACGTCCTGACTTTC
.	TRBJ1-1	TRBV6-5	.	CASSYSGWDTEAFF	TGTGCCAGCAGTTACTCTGGTTGGGACACTGAAGCTTTCTTT
.	TRBJ2-3	TRBV5-1	once	CASSAGSSLPDTQYF	TGCGCCAGCAGCGCAGGATCCTCACTCCCAGATACGCAGTATTTT
.	TRBJ1-4	TRBV9	once	CASSAHGGYPEKLFF	TGTGCCAGCAGCGCGCATGGGGGGTACCCCGAAAAACTGTTTTTT
.	TRBJ1-3	TRBV28	.	CASSLFLGNTIYF	TGTGCCAGCAGTTTGTTTCTTGGAAACACCATATATTTT
TRBD1	TRBJ2-7	TRBV11-2	once	CASSSGTGGLGEQYF	TGTGCCAGCAGCTCCGGGACAGGGGGCCTGGGGGAGCAGTACTTC
.	TRBJ1-1	TRBV29-1	.	CSVVRGLNTEAFF	TGCAGCGTTGTTCGGGGCCTGAACACTGAAGCTTTCTTT